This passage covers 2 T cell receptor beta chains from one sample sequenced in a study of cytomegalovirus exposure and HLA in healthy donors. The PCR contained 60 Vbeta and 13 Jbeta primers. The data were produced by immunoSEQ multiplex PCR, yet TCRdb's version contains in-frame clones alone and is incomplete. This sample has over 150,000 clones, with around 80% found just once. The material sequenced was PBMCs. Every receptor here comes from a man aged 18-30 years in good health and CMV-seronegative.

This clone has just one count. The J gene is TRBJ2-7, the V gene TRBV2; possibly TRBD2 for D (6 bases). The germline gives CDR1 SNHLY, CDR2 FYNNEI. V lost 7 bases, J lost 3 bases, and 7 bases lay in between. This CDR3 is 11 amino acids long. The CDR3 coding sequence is TGTGCCAGCAAGGAGGGCTACGAGCAGTACTTC. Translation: CASKEGYEQYF.

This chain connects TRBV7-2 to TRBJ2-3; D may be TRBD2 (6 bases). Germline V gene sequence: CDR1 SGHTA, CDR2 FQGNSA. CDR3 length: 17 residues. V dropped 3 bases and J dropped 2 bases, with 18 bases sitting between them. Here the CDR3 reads CASSFLGRGGLTDTQYF. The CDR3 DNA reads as TGTGCCAGCAGCTTTCTTGGGCGGGGAGGCCTCACAGATACGCAGTATTTT.